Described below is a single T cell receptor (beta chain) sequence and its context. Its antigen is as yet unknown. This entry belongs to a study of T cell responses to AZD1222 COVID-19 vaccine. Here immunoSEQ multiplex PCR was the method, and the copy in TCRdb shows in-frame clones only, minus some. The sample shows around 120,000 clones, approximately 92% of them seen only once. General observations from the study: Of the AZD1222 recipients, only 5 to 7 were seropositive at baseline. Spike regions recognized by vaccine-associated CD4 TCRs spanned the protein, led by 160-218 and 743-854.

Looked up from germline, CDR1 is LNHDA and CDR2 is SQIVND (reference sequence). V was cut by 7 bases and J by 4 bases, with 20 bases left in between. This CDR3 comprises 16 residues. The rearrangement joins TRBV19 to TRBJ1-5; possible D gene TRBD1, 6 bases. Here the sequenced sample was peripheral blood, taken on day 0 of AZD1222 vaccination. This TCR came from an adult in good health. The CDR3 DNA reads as TGTGCCAGTACCCCCCTAGGGAGGGGGACAAATCAGCCCCAGCATTTT. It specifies CASTPLGRGTNQPQHF.